This T cell receptor beta chain was profiled in a study of T-cell memory formation after mild COVID-19. About the study: The TCR clusters were mostly specific to one donor. The study, taken as a whole, reports: Pre-infection memory showed some responding clones, and this suggested that cross-reactive memory joined. Clones contracting day 15 to 85 were balanced CD4/CD8; later expanders leaned CD4+. Mostly located in CM and EM were contracting CD4+ clones, with contracting CD8+ clones located in EMRA.

To note about this clonotype: Its antigen is still unknown.

The CDR3 length is 12 residues. Germline V gene sequence: CDR1 SQVTM, CDR2 ANQGSEA. The ends were cut back, 2 bases at V and 4 bases at J, with 8 bases in the middle. TCRdb re-called the 5' RACE reads with MiXCR, one entry per CDR3 protein. The data contain under 550,000 distinct CDR3 sequences, roughly 18% of them singletons. This chain links TRBV29-1 with TRBJ2-5, with a possible D match to TRBD2 (5 bases). This receptor was identified in a man aged 18 to 35 who had mild COVID-19 (a few samples of this study predate the infection). Cell type and time point are not known. Material for sequencing was PBMCs or a T cell subset sorted from them (not recorded which). The CDR3 sequence is CSVERGPETQYF. CDR3 sequence (DNA): TGCAGCGTTGAAAGAGGGCCAGAGACCCAGTACTTC.